The rows below give T cell receptor beta chains drawn from one sample of a study of molecular identifiers for immune sequencing clone quantification. TCRdb used MiXCR to reprocess the PCR reads, holding one entry per CDR3 protein. The sample has about 640,000 distinct CDR3 sequences, less than 20% seen once. Sequencing was done on a sample of naive CD8+ T cells from blood, with Jurkat cell RNA spiked in. The receptor set was obtained from a human donor in good health. Some libraries in this study had Jurkat cell RNA spiked in. Both conserved end residues are part of each CDR3. Fields, in order: V gene, clone size, J gene, D gene, CDR3 DNA, CDR3 protein. The D gene is left open where the match is weak. The size field is filled for only some rows; it gives once, few, many or a size class.

v_call: TRBV6-2/TRBV6-3; clone_size: many; j_call: TRBJ2-3; d_call: TRBD2; cdr3_nt: TGTGCCAGCAGTTACCCAGGGACTAGCGCCTCAGATACGCAGTATTTT; cdr3_aa: CASSYPGTSASDTQYF
v_call: TRBV6-5; clone_size: many; j_call: TRBJ2-1; d_call: TRBD2; cdr3_nt: TGTGCCAGCAGTTACTCGATTCTTTTTGGCGGGGGGGCCCTGAATGAGCAGTTCTTC; cdr3_aa: CASSYSILFGGGALNEQFF
v_call: TRBV5-8; clone_size: many; j_call: TRBJ2-7; d_call: -; cdr3_nt: TGTGCCAGCAGCCCAATGACTAGAAACTACGAGCAGTACTTC; cdr3_aa: CASSPMTRNYEQYF
v_call: TRBV4-1; clone_size: -; j_call: TRBJ2-5; d_call: TRBD2; cdr3_nt: TGCGCCAGCAGCCCACTAGCGGGGGGCGAGACCCGGTATTTC; cdr3_aa: CASSPLAGGETRYF
v_call: TRBV7-9; clone_size: -; j_call: TRBJ2-5; d_call: TRBD2; cdr3_nt: TGTGCCAGCAGCTTAGCGGGAGGGCCCGCCCAAGAGACCCAGTACTTC; cdr3_aa: CASSLAGGPAQETQYF
v_call: TRBV5-1; clone_size: many; j_call: TRBJ2-7; d_call: TRBD2; cdr3_nt: TGCGCCAGCTCTAGCGGGGGGGCTTCCGAGCAGTACTTC; cdr3_aa: CASSSGGASEQYF
v_call: TRBV18; clone_size: few; j_call: TRBJ2-7; d_call: TRBD2; cdr3_nt: TGTGCCAGCTCACCTACGCCGGGACTAGCGGCCTACGAGCAGTACTTC; cdr3_aa: CASSPTPGLAAYEQYF
v_call: TRBV20-1; clone_size: -; j_call: TRBJ2-6; d_call: -; cdr3_nt: TGCAGTGCTCAAGAACAGGGATCTGGGGCCAACGTCCTGACTTTC; cdr3_aa: CSAQEQGSGANVLTF
v_call: TRBV13; clone_size: few; j_call: TRBJ1-2; d_call: -; cdr3_nt: TGTGCCAGCAGCACGACACACACTTCGCGCAGCGGCTACACCTTC; cdr3_aa: CASSTTHTSRSGYTF
v_call: TRBV7-9; clone_size: many; j_call: TRBJ2-7; d_call: TRBD2; cdr3_nt: TGTGCCAGCAGCCCCAGCGGGAACCCCGCCTCACACGCCTACGAGCAGTACTTC; cdr3_aa: CASSPSGNPASHAYEQYF
v_call: TRBV9; clone_size: many; j_call: TRBJ2-2; d_call: -; cdr3_nt: TGTGCCAGCAGCCCAGGTGGAGGGCTCGGCACCGGGGAGCTGTTTTTT; cdr3_aa: CASSPGGGLGTGELFF
v_call: TRBV11-2; clone_size: few; j_call: TRBJ2-1; d_call: TRBD2; cdr3_nt: TGTGCCAGCCTTTGGGGACTAGCGGGAGTAAATGAGCAGTTCTTC; cdr3_aa: CASLWGLAGVNEQFF
v_call: TRBV5-1; clone_size: -; j_call: TRBJ2-7; d_call: -; cdr3_nt: TGCGCCAGCAGCTTGGGTGCGGCTATTGGGAACGAGCAGTACTTC; cdr3_aa: CASSLGAAIGNEQYF
v_call: TRBV7-2; clone_size: many; j_call: TRBJ2-7; d_call: TRBD2; cdr3_nt: TGTGCCAGCAGCACCAAACAGACTAGCGGGAGGGCCTTAGTATACGAGCAGTACTTC; cdr3_aa: CASSTKQTSGRALVYEQYF
v_call: TRBV11-2; clone_size: -; j_call: TRBJ2-2; d_call: -; cdr3_nt: TGTGCCAGCAGCTTATTTGCGACGAACACCGGGGAGCTGTTTTTT; cdr3_aa: CASSLFATNTGELFF
v_call: TRBV7-3; clone_size: many; j_call: TRBJ2-3; d_call: -; cdr3_nt: TGTGCCAGCAGCCCATTCCTCTCAGATACGCAGTATTTT; cdr3_aa: CASSPFLSDTQYF
v_call: TRBV6-5; clone_size: -; j_call: TRBJ1-5; d_call: -; cdr3_nt: TGTGCCAGCAGCCTAACAGGGTTTCCCAATCAGCCCCAGCATTTT; cdr3_aa: CASSLTGFPNQPQHF
v_call: TRBV4-3; clone_size: many; j_call: TRBJ2-3; d_call: TRBD2; cdr3_nt: TGCGCCAGCAGCCAAGTTGGGACTGCGGGGGGAATAGATACGCAGTATTTT; cdr3_aa: CASSQVGTAGGIDTQYF
v_call: TRBV25-1; clone_size: many; j_call: TRBJ1-1; d_call: -; cdr3_nt: TGTGCCAGCAGTGACGACCTGAACCCTCAAGCTTTCTTT; cdr3_aa: CASSDDLNPQAFF
v_call: TRBV5-1; clone_size: many; j_call: TRBJ2-3; d_call: TRBD2; cdr3_nt: TGCGCCAGCAGCCTGACTAGCGGGGATACAGATACGCAGTATTTT; cdr3_aa: CASSLTSGDTDTQYF
v_call: TRBV19; clone_size: few; j_call: TRBJ2-3; d_call: TRBD2; cdr3_nt: TGTGCCAGTAGTATAACGGGACTAGCGGGAGTAGGAAGCACAGATACGCAGTATTTT; cdr3_aa: CASSITGLAGVGSTDTQYF
v_call: TRBV12-5; clone_size: many; j_call: TRBJ1-1; d_call: -; cdr3_nt: TGTGCTAGTGGGATCGGTACTGAAGCTTTCTTT; cdr3_aa: CASGIGTEAFF
v_call: TRBV25-1; clone_size: many; j_call: TRBJ2-5; d_call: -; cdr3_nt: TGTGCCAGCAGTGACGAAGAGACCCAGTACTTC; cdr3_aa: CASSDEETQYF
v_call: TRBV7-3; clone_size: few; j_call: TRBJ1-1; d_call: TRBD1; cdr3_nt: TGTGCCAGCAGCCCTGGGACAGCCGCTGAAGCTTTCTTT; cdr3_aa: CASSPGTAAEAFF
v_call: TRBV11-2; clone_size: -; j_call: TRBJ2-5; d_call: TRBD2; cdr3_nt: TGTGCCAGCAGCGCTCCCGGTCTCGGGGGGCAAGAGACCCAGTACTTC; cdr3_aa: CASSAPGLGGQETQYF
v_call: TRBV4-2; clone_size: many; j_call: TRBJ1-1; d_call: -; cdr3_nt: TGTGCCAGCAGCCAAGCGCAGACTATGAACACTGAAGCTTTCTTT; cdr3_aa: CASSQAQTMNTEAFF
v_call: TRBV7-2; clone_size: many; j_call: TRBJ1-1; d_call: -; cdr3_nt: TGTGCCAGCAGCGCCGGACTGCCTGAAGCTTTCTTT; cdr3_aa: CASSAGLPEAFF
v_call: TRBV7-3; clone_size: -; j_call: TRBJ2-1; d_call: -; cdr3_nt: TGTGCCAGCAGCCTCAGCGGAGGGGAATACAATGAGCGGTTCTTC; cdr3_aa: CASSLSGGEYNERFF
v_call: TRBV5-3; clone_size: many; j_call: TRBJ1-4; d_call: -; cdr3_nt: TGTGCCAGCAGCTTGGAAGGATTTGCAACTAATGAAAAACTGTTTTTT; cdr3_aa: CASSLEGFATNEKLFF
v_call: TRBV29-1; clone_size: many; j_call: TRBJ2-7; d_call: TRBD1; cdr3_nt: TGCAGCGTTGAAATTGTAAGTGGGACAGGGCCCTCCTACGAGCAGTACTTC; cdr3_aa: CSVEIVSGTGPSYEQYF
v_call: TRBV4-2; clone_size: many; j_call: TRBJ1-1; d_call: -; cdr3_nt: TGTGCCAGCAGCCAAGATTGGCCAGCAATGAACACTGAAGCTTTCTTT; cdr3_aa: CASSQDWPAMNTEAFF
v_call: TRBV20-1; clone_size: many; j_call: TRBJ1-1; d_call: -; cdr3_nt: TGCAGTGCTCTCAGGTACCTCGAGGCTTTCTTT; cdr3_aa: CSALRYLEAFF
v_call: TRBV18; clone_size: many; j_call: TRBJ2-5; d_call: -; cdr3_nt: TGTGCCAGCTCACCCCGGGAGCGGATGGTAGAGACCCAGTACTTC; cdr3_aa: CASSPRERMVETQYF
v_call: TRBV6-2/TRBV6-3; clone_size: -; j_call: TRBJ2-5; d_call: -; cdr3_nt: TGTGCCAGCAGTTACCCCTACCAAGAGACCCAGTACTTC; cdr3_aa: CASSYPYQETQYF
v_call: TRBV2; clone_size: many; j_call: TRBJ1-1; d_call: -; cdr3_nt: TGTGCCAGCAATGACCTTACGCAAATGAACACTGAAGCTTTCTTT; cdr3_aa: CASNDLTQMNTEAFF
v_call: TRBV16; clone_size: many; j_call: TRBJ2-3; d_call: TRBD2; cdr3_nt: TGTGCCAGCAGCCGCCCCAGACTAGCGGGAAGCACAGATACGCAGTATTTT; cdr3_aa: CASSRPRLAGSTDTQYF
v_call: TRBV27; clone_size: -; j_call: TRBJ1-1; d_call: -; cdr3_nt: TGTGCCAGCAGTTCCAGGACAGTGAGGAACACTGAAGCTTTCTTT; cdr3_aa: CASSSRTVRNTEAFF
v_call: TRBV18; clone_size: few; j_call: TRBJ2-7; d_call: -; cdr3_nt: TGTGCCAGCTCACCACCGGACGGTTTTGGTATGGGGCAGTACTTC; cdr3_aa: CASSPPDGFGMGQYF
v_call: TRBV2; clone_size: many; j_call: TRBJ2-3; d_call: TRBD2; cdr3_nt: TGTGCCAGCAGTGATCCACTAGCGGGGGGCACAGATACGCAGTATTTT; cdr3_aa: CASSDPLAGGTDTQYF
v_call: TRBV27; clone_size: -; j_call: TRBJ1-5; d_call: TRBD1; cdr3_nt: TGTGCCAGCAGTGGCTGGGACAGCGATCAGCCCCAGCATTTT; cdr3_aa: CASSGWDSDQPQHF
v_call: TRBV14; clone_size: -; j_call: TRBJ2-5; d_call: -; cdr3_nt: TGTGCCAGCAGCCAAGATGTAGGGGGGGCATTGGAGACCCAGTACTTC; cdr3_aa: CASSQDVGGALETQYF